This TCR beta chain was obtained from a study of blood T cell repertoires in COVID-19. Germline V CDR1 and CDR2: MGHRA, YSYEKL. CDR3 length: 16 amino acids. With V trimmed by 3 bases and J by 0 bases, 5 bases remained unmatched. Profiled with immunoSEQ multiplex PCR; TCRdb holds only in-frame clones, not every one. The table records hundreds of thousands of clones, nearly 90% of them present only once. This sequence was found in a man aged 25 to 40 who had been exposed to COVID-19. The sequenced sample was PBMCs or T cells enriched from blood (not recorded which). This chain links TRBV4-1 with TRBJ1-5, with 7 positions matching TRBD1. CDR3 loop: CASSHIQGSSNQPQHF. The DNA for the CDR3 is TGCGCCAGCAGCCATATACAGGGGAGTAGCAATCAGCCCCAGCATTTT.